Listed here are 14 T cell receptor beta chains from one sample, sequenced in a study of Ad26.COV2.S vaccination and SARS-CoV-2 variants. As to treatment: around 19 received Ad26.COV2.S at low or high dose, single or two shots; about 5 received placebo; per-sample allocation not given. On day 63 after the first injection, vaccine and placebo recipients gave samples. TCRdb's table, derived via immunoSEQ multiplex PCR, lists solely in-frame clones and lacks some. This sample has around 350,000 clones, with approximately 84% found just once. The source material was peripheral blood, sampled in a trial of Ad26.COV2.S vaccine versus placebo. The receptors originated from a person aged 18 to 59 who received the Ad26.COV2.S COVID-19 vaccine or a placebo.

The chain has TRBV2 and TRBJ2-1; 11 nucleotides line up with TRBD1. After removal of 6 bases from V and 4 bases from J, the junction contained 5 bases not matched to a gene. Germline CDR1 is SNHLY and CDR2 is FYNNEI. CDR3 length: 15 residues. This CDR3 reads CASSADRGLYNEQFF. The CDR3 DNA is TGTGCCAGCAGCGCGGACAGGGGGCTTTACAATGAGCAGTTCTTC.

The V call is TRBV2, the J call TRBJ1-1, with 7 bases matching TRBD1. V lost 6 bases and J lost 5; bases outside the gene matches: 9. This CDR3 is built from 14 residues. The V gene's germline CDR1 is SNHLY and CDR2 FYNNEI. DNA of the CDR3: TGTGCCAGCAGGAAGGAGGGGGCAAGGACTGAAGCTTTCTTT. Protein sequence: CASRKEGARTEAFF.

V gene TRBV27 combines with J gene TRBJ1-1; weak D call: TRBD1 (5 bases). The germline gives CDR1 MNHEY, CDR2 SMNVEV (reference sequence). The CDR3 is 14 residues long. V lost 4 bases and J 6 bases, leaving 15 bases between the germline ends. The DNA of the CDR3 is TGTGCCAGCAGTTCCCGCGGCAGGGTGGCTGAAGCTTTCTTT. Encoded protein: CASSSRGRVAEAFF.

The chain joins TRBV27 to TRBJ2-2; tentatively, D is TRBD1 (7 bases). V lost 6 bases and J lost 5, with 13 bases in between. CDR1 MNHEY and CDR2 SMNVEV come from the germline V gene (reference sequence). The CDR3 has 14 residues. CDR3 sequence: CASRAGQRTGELFF. CDR3 DNA: TGTGCCAGCAGGGCGGGACAGAGAACCGGGGAGCTGTTTTTT.

This sequence joins TRBV19 and TRBJ2-2; the D gene is possibly TRBD1 (5 bases). Germline V CDR1 and CDR2: LNHDA, SQIVND (reference sequence). The CDR3 runs to 16 residues. Trimming took off 1 base at V and 0 bases at J, with 9 bases between the two ends. The CDR3 protein is CASSIGSGTNTGELFF. The DNA for the CDR3 is TGTGCCAGTAGTATAGGTTCAGGGACGAACACCGGGGAGCTGTTTTTT.

The chain is built from TRBV4-1 and TRBJ2-1; D assignment may be TRBD1 or TRBD2 (6 bases each). The V end lost 7 bases, the J end lost 0 bases, and 19 bases lay between the germline ends. CDR3 length equals 17 residues. CDR1 and CDR2 from the germline V gene are MGHRA and YSYEKL. DNA for the CDR3: TGCGCCAGCACCCTAAGGGGCGGGACACCCTCCTACAATGAGCAGTTCTTC. It codes for CASTLRGGTPSYNEQFF.

The J gene is TRBJ1-3, the V gene TRBV7-2; D not resolved. Trimming took off 3 bases at V and 0 bases at J, with 12 bases between the two ends. This CDR3 has 16 amino acids. Germline V gene sequence: CDR1 SGHTA, CDR2 FQGNSA. The CDR3 here is CASSFLPPNSGNTIYF. The CDR3 DNA sequence: TGTGCCAGCAGCTTTTTACCGCCCAACTCTGGAAACACCATATATTTT.

The CDR3 reads CASSPDKGLRIMPYEQYF. The CDR3 coding sequence is TGTGCCAGCAGCCCCGACAAGGGGTTGAGGATCATGCCCTACGAGCAGTACTTC. The J gene is TRBJ2-7, the V gene TRBV3-1 (or the pseudogene TRBV3-2); D perhaps matches TRBD1 (5 bases). Deletions cut 4 bases from V and 2 bases from J, with 24 bases between. The germline V gene has CDR1 LGHDT and CDR2 YNNKEL (reference sequence). The CDR3 spans 18 residues.

The gene calls are TRBV5-7 and TRBJ2-7, with D possibly TRBD2 on 6 matching bases. TRBV5-7 belongs to the ORF category, with a function that is uncertain. Trimming removed 4 bases at V and 3 bases at J, with 11 bases between. There are 13 residues in the CDR3. CDR3 coding DNA: TGTGCCAGCAGCGGGGACTCCTACTACGAGCAGTACTTC. Translated, it gives CASSGDSYYEQYF.

The chain has TRBV3-1 (or the pseudogene TRBV3-2) and TRBJ2-7; TRBD2 aligns across 8 bases. Per germline, CDR1 LGHDT and CDR2 YNNKEL (reference sequence). The CDR3 is 15 residues long. The V and J ends lost 0 bases and 3 bases, in that order; junction bases with no gene match: 4. CDR3 nucleotide sequence: TGTGCCAGCAGCCAAGACCCGGGACTAGTCTACGAGCAGTACTTC. Translating it yields CASSQDPGLVYEQYF.

The chain is built from TRBV19 and TRBJ2-1, with D possibly matching TRBD2 (5 bases). Germline values: CDR1 LNHDA, CDR2 SQIVND (reference sequence). There are 14 residues in the CDR3. V lost 4 bases to trimming and J lost 7 bases, with 14 bases between them. The CDR3 DNA reads as TGTGCCAGTAGTAGGGGAGAGGATTGGAATGAGCAGTTCTTC. As protein: CASSRGEDWNEQFF. Full variable domain (rest looked up from reference TRBV19 and TRBJ2-1): DGGITQSPKYLFRKEGQNVTLSCEQNLNHDAMYWYRQDPGQGLRLIYYSQIVNDFQKGDIAEGYSVSREKKESFPLTVTSAQKNPTAFYLCASSRGEDWNEQFFGPGTRLTVL.

The V and J genes are TRBV27 and TRBJ1-1; 8 bases are a match to TRBD1. With V trimmed by 5 bases and J by 10 bases, 12 bases remained unmatched. Germline V gives CDR1 MNHEY, CDR2 SMNVEV (reference sequence). The CDR3 contains 14 residues. DNA for the CDR3: TGTGCCAGCAGTCCCTGGACAGGGACGGAAGTAGCTTTCTTT. It translates to CASSPWTGTEVAFF.

This clone was seen only once. The J gene is TRBJ2-5, the V gene TRBV11-3, with 7 nucleotides matching TRBD2. The CDR3 is made up of 16 amino acids. With 1 base clipped from V and 6 bases from J, the junction kept 11 bases outside the gene matches. Germline V gives CDR1 SGHNT, CDR2 YENEEA. The CDR3 reads CASSLGDRAGIQTQYF. In nucleotides, the CDR3 is TGTGCCAGCAGCTTAGGCGACCGAGCGGGGATCCAGACCCAGTACTTC.

This chain joins TRBV21-1 and TRBJ1-2. TRBV21-1 is a known pseudogene. The CDR3 has 16 amino acids. The CDR3 here is CASSKALCRPGYGYTF. CDR3 in DNA: TGTGCCAGCAGCAAAGCGCTTTGCCGCCCTGGGTATGGCTACACCTTC.